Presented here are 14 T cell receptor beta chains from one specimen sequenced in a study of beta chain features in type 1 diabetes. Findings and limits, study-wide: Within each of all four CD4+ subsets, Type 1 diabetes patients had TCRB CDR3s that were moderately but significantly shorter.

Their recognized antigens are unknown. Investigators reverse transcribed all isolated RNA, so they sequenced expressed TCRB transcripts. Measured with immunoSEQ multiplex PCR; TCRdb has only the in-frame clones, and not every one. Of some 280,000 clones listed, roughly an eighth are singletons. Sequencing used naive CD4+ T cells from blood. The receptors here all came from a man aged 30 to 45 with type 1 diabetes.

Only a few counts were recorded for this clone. CDR3 loop: CASRADTAFSYEQYF. CDR3 sequence (DNA): TGTGCCAGCAGGGCGGACACGGCATTCTCCTACGAGCAGTACTTC. This chain joins TRBV7-2 and TRBJ2-7; D perhaps matches TRBD1 (5 bases). Germline V gives CDR1 SGHTA, CDR2 FQGNSA. This CDR3 has 15 residues. The V and J ends lost 6 bases and 0 bases respectively, with 15 bases between them.

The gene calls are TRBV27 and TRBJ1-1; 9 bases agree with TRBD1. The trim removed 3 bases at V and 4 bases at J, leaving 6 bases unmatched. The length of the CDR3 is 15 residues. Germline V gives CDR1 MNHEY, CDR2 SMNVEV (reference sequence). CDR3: CASSFTWTGATEAFF. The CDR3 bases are TGTGCCAGCAGTTTTACCTGGACAGGGGCCACTGAAGCTTTCTTT.

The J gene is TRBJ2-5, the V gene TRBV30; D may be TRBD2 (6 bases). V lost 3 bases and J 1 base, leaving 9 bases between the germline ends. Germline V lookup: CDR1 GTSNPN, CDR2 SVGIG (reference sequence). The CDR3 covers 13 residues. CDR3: CAWRSGVQETQYF. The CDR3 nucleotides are TGTGCCTGGAGATCGGGGGTCCAAGAGACCCAGTACTTC.

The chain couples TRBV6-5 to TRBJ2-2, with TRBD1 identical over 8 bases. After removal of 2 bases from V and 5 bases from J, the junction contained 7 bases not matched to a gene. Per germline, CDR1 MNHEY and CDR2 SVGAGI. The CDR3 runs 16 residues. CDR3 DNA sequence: TGTGCCAGCAGTTACCTAGGACAGGGAGAGACCGGGGAGCTGTTTTTT. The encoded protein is CASSYLGQGETGELFF.

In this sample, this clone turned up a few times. The CDR3: CSGQELSSTDTQYF. CDR3 DNA: TGCAGCGGCCAAGAGTTATCTAGCACAGATACGCAGTATTTT. The rearrangement links TRBV29-1 to TRBJ2-3; D call uncertain. Germline CDR1 is SQVTM and CDR2 is ANQGSEA. V was shortened by 7 bases and J by 0 bases, with 14 bases between the two germline ends. CDR3 length equals 14 residues.

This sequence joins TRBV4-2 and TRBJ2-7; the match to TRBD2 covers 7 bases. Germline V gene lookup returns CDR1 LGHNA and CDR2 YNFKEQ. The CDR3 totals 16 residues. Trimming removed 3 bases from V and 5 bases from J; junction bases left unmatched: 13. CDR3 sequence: CASSQASGAVDHEQYF. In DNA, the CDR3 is TGTGCCAGCAGCCAGGCAAGCGGGGCAGTAGACCACGAGCAGTACTTC.

This CDR3 is CASARPQGVGEQFF. CDR3 DNA: TGTGCCAGCGCTCGACCCCAGGGGGTTGGTGAGCAGTTCTTC. V gene TRBV7-2 combines with J gene TRBJ2-1; 7 bases fit TRBD1. Per the germline V gene, CDR1 is SGHTA and CDR2 is FQGNSA. V lost 8 bases and J lost 9; bases outside the gene matches: 13. The CDR3 totals 14 residues. The entire variable domain, with the rest obtained from reference TRBV7-2 and TRBJ2-1, is as follows: GAGVSQSPSNKVTEKGKDVELRCDPISGHTALYWYRQSLGQGLEFLIYFQGNSAPDKSGLPSDRFSAERTGGSVSTLTIQRTQQEDSAVYLCASARPQGVGEQFFGPGTRLTVL.

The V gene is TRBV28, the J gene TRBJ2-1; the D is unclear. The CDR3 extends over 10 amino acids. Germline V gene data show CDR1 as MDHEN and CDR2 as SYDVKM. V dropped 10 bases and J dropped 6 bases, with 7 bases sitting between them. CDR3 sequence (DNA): TGTGCCACGAGCCTCAATGAGCAGTTCTTC. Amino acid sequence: CATSLNEQFF.

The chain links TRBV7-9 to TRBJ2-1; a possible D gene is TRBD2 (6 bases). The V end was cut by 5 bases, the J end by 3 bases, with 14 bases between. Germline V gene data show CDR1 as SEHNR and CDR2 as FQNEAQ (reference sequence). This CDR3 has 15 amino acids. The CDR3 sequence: CASSLERVRYNEQFF. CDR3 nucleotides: TGTGCCAGCAGCCTCGAGCGGGTTCGCTACAATGAGCAGTTCTTC. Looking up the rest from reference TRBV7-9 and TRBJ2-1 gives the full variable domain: DTGVSQNPRHKITKRGQNVTFRCDPISEHNRLYWYRQTLGQGPEFLTYFQNEAQLEKSRLLSDRFSAERPKGSFSTLEIQRTEQGDSAMYLCASSLERVRYNEQFFGPGTRLTVL.

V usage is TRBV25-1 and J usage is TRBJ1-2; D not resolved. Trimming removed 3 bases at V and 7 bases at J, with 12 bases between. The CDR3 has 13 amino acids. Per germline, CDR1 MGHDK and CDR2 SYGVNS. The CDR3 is CASSDRWSFGYTF. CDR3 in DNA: TGTGCCAGCAGTGATCGGTGGAGTTTTGGCTACACCTTC.

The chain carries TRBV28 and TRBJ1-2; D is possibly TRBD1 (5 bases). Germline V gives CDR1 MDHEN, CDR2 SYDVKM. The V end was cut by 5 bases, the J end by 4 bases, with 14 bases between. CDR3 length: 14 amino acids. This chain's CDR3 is CASSVLGGSYGYTF. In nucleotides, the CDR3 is TGTGCCAGCAGTGTACTCGGGGGGTCCTATGGCTACACCTTC.

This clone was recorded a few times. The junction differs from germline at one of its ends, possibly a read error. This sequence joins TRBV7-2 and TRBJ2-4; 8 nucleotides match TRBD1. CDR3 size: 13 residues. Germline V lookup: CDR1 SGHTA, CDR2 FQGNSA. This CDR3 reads CASSSRDRDRRHF. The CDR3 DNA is TGTGCCAGCAGCTCGAGAGATCGGGACAGGAGGCACTTC. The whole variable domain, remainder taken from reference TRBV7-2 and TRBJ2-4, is GAGVSQSPSNKVTEKGKDVELRCDPISGHTALYWYRQSLGQGLEFLIYFQGNSAPDKSGLPSDRFSAERTGGSVSTLTIQRTQQEDSAVYLCASSSRDRDRRHFGAGTRLSVL.

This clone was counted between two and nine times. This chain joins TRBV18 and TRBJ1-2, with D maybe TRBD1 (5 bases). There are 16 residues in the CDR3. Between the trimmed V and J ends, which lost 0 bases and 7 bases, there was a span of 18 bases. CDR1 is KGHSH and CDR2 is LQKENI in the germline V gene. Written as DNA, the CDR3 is TGTGCCAGCTCACCACCGGGACTCCAGGGAGGTTCTGGCTACACCTTC. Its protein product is CASSPPGLQGGSGYTF.

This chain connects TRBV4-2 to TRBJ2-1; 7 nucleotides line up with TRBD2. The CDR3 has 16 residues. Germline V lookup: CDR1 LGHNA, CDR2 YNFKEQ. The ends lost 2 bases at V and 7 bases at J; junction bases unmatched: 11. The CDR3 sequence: CASSQFASGEGNEQFF. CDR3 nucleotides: TGTGCCAGCAGCCAATTTGCTAGCGGAGAAGGGAATGAGCAGTTCTTC.